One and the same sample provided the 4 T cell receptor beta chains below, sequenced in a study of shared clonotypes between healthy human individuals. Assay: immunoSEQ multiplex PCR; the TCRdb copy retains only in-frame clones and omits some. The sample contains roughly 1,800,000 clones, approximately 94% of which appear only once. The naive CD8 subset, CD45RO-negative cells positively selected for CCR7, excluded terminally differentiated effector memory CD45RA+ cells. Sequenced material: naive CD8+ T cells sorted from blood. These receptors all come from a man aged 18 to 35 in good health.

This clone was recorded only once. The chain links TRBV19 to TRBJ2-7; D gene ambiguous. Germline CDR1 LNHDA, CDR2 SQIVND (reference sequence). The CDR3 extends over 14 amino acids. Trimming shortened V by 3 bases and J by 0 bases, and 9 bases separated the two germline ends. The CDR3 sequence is CASSISTDSYEQYF. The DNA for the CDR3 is TGTGCCAGTAGTATTAGTACAGACTCCTACGAGCAGTACTTC.

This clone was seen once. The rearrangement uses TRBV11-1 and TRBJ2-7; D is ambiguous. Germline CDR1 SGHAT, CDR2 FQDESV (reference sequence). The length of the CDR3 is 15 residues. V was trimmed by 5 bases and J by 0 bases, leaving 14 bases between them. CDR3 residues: CASSMKNPPSYEQYF. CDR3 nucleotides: TGTGCCAGCAGCATGAAGAATCCCCCCTCCTACGAGCAGTACTTC.

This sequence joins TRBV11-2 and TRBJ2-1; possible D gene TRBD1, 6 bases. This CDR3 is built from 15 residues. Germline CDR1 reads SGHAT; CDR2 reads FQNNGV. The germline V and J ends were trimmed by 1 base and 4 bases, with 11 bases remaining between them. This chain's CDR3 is CASSLGTGHYNEQFF. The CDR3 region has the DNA TGTGCCAGCAGCTTAGGAACAGGGCATTACAATGAGCAGTTCTTC.

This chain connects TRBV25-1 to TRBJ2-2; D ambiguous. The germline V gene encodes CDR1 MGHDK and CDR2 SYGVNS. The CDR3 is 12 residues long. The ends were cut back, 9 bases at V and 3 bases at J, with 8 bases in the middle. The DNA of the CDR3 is TGTGCCAGTCATGGGGACACCGGGGAGCTGTTTTTT. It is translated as CASHGDTGELFF.